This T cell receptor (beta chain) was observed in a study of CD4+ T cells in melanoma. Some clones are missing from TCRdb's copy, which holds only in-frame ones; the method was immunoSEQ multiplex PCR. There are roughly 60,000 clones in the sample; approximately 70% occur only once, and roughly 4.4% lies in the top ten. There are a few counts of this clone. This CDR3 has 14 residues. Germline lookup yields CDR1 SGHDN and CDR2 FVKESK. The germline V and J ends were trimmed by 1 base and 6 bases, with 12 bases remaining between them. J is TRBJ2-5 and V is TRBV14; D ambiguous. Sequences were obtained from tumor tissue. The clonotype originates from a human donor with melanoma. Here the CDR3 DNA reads TGTGCCAGCAGCCAAGTAGTAGGAAGACAGACCCAGTACTTC. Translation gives CASSQVVGRQTQYF.